Below, 11 T cell receptor beta chains from the same sample are listed, as sequenced in a study of molecular identifiers for immune sequencing clone quantification (dated by TCRdb to between 2017 and 2018). Library prep was done by PCR. The sample was run on an Illumina HiSeq 4000. The raw public reads went through TCRdb reprocessing: fastp at Q25, MiXCR clone calling, in-frame beta chains kept. Under each unique CDR3 protein, matching rows form one entry showing the most common genes and DNA. This sample is represented by 300,000 to 400,000 distinct CDR3 sequences; about a fifth of them were singletons. In total, the top ten clones hold about 0.79% of the sample. The material sequenced was naive CD8+ T cells from blood, with Jurkat cell RNA spiked in. This sample's cell subset or site label indicates: FACS-sorted CD8+CD4-CCR7+CD45RA+ naive T cells. The receptors originated from a human donor in good health. Some libraries in this study had Jurkat cell RNA spiked in.

This clonotype was counted at least ten times. CDR3 nucleotide sequence: TGTGCCAGCAGTGGACGGACAGGGAATCAGCCCCAGCATTTT. Its translation: CASSGRTGNQPQHF. The J gene is TRBJ1-5, the V gene TRBV28, with 8 bases fitting TRBD1. This CDR3 is built from 14 residues. V shed 5 bases, J shed 4 bases, and the junction held 4 bases outside the gene matches. The germline gives CDR1 MDHEN, CDR2 SYDVKM.

Details on this clonotype: The germline gene is not matched at one end of the junction; a read error may be the cause. V usage is TRBV23-1 and J usage is TRBJ1-2; the D gene is possibly TRBD1 (6 bases). TRBV23-1 is treated as an ORF (open reading frame) with a function not yet certain. This CDR3 region has 18 residues. The CDR3 region has the DNA TGCGCCAGCAGGATCCTGGGCAGGGGACGTCTAGCTAACTATGGCTACGCCTTC. Amino acid sequence: CASRILGRGRLANYGYAF.

This clonotype has ten or more counts. The chain is built from TRBV2 and TRBJ2-1, with D uncertain. Trimming shortened V by 6 bases and J by 6 bases, and 3 bases separated the two germline ends. The CDR3 has 10 amino acids. CDR1 is SNHLY and CDR2 is FYNNEI in the germline V gene. The DNA of the CDR3 is TGTGCCAGCAGGTTCAATGAGCAGTTCTTC. Translation: CASRFNEQFF.

The CDR3 spells CASSYLDGGYTDTQYF. CDR3 sequence (DNA): TGCGCCAGCAGCTACCTCGACGGGGGGTACACAGATACGCAGTATTTT. The chain employs TRBV5-1 and TRBJ2-3; TRBD2 agrees at 7 bases. The germline gives CDR1 SGHRS, CDR2 YFSETQ. Germline trimming cut 3 bases from V and 2 bases from J; bases unmatched to any gene: 9. The CDR3 is 16 residues long.

Concerning this clonotype: A junction boundary mismatches the germline segment, possibly from a read error. This sequence joins TRBV5-3 and TRBJ2-7; 7 bases align to TRBD1. TRBV5-3 is sorted into the ORF group, with uncertain function. The CDR3 totals 15 residues. The CDR3 loop is CAGSLEQGTTYGQYF. The CDR3 bases are TGTGCCGGCAGCTTGGAACAGGGGACGACCTACGGGCAGTACTTC.

This clonotype was counted between two and nine times. This chain links TRBV27 with TRBJ2-1, with TRBD2 matching over 12 bases. Germline V gene data show CDR1 as MNHEY and CDR2 as SMNVEV (reference sequence). J gave up 7 bases and V 7 bases, and 8 bases lay outside the gene matches. The CDR3 length is 15 residues. The CDR3 DNA reads TGTGCCAGCACTATTCTAGCGGGGGGGCATAATGAGCAGTTCTTC. This codes for CASTILAGGHNEQFF.

This clonotype showed up many times. V and J are TRBV12-3 or TRBV12-4 and TRBJ1-1; no clear D gene. V shed 5 bases and J shed 3 bases, with 16 bases lying between them. The CDR3 consists of 15 residues. Here the CDR3 reads CASSQTQNLDTEAFF. The CDR3 bases are TGTGCCAGCAGTCAGACTCAAAATTTAGACACTGAAGCTTTCTTT.

This clonotype was counted ten times or more. The J gene is TRBJ1-5, the V gene TRBV25-1; 9 bases are shared with TRBD1. Looked up from germline, CDR1 is MGHDK and CDR2 is SYGVNS. This CDR3 region has 19 residues. After removal of 6 bases from V and 7 bases from J, the junction contained 22 bases not matched to a gene. DNA of the CDR3: TGTGCCAGCAGGAAGCTTCGGGACAGGGTAATTCCTATTCGCCAGCCCCAGCATTTT. Translation: CASRKLRDRVIPIRQPQHF.

In this sample, this clonotype turned up many times. The chain links TRBV20-1 to TRBJ1-1; D uncertain. The germline V gene has CDR1 DFQATT and CDR2 SNEGSKA (reference sequence). CDR3 length equals 16 residues. V lost 0 bases and J 3 bases, leaving 17 bases between the germline ends. The DNA of the CDR3 is TGCAGTGCTAGAGATTTTCCGGCTGGGTATTACACTGAAGCTTTCTTT. Translated: CSARDFPAGYYTEAFF.

This clonotype was detected ten times or more. As DNA, the CDR3 is TGTGCCAGCAGCGTAGGGTACGGAGGCACAGATACGCAGTATTTT. This gives the protein CASSVGYGGTDTQYF. The chain carries TRBV9 and TRBJ2-3; D is undetermined. V lost 0 bases and J 1 base, leaving 9 bases between the germline ends. The CDR3 contains 15 residues. Germline CDR1 reads SGDLS; CDR2 reads YYNGEE.

This clonotype was counted many times. The genes are TRBV12-3 or TRBV12-4 and TRBJ1-5, with 10 bases lining up with TRBD1. The CDR3 has 14 residues. With V trimmed by 9 bases and J by 2 bases, 4 bases remained unmatched. As DNA, the CDR3 is TGTGCCAGTACGACAGGGGGCGGCAATCAGCCCCAGCATTTT. Residues: CASTTGGGNQPQHF.